This T cell receptor beta chain was observed in a study of blood T cell repertoires in COVID-19. For the study at large: T cells, B-cell-depleted T cells, or PBMCs provided the cDNA or gDNA that served as material.

Recruits, aged roughly 18 to 90 years, lived in around 24 US areas. The CDR3 extends over 13 amino acids. Trimming left V 3 bases short and J 5 bases short, with 11 bases between. Per the study methods: Reference gene primer amplification yielded estimated nucleated cell counts. Sequencing used immunoSEQ multiplex PCR; TCRdb keeps in-frame clones, though not all of them. Clone size and the V and J calls come from that table; the DNA yielded D and trimming. The sample carries a few hundred thousand clones, 80% to 95% recorded once. The V call is TRBV12-3 or TRBV12-4, the J call TRBJ2-7; tentative D call: TRBD2 (6 bases). Sequencing used PBMCs or T cells enriched from blood (not recorded which). The receptor's source is a young woman who had recovered from COVID-19. The CDR3 protein is CASSFSTSDEQYF. The CDR3 coding sequence is TGTGCCAGCAGTTTCTCGACTAGTGACGAGCAGTACTTC.